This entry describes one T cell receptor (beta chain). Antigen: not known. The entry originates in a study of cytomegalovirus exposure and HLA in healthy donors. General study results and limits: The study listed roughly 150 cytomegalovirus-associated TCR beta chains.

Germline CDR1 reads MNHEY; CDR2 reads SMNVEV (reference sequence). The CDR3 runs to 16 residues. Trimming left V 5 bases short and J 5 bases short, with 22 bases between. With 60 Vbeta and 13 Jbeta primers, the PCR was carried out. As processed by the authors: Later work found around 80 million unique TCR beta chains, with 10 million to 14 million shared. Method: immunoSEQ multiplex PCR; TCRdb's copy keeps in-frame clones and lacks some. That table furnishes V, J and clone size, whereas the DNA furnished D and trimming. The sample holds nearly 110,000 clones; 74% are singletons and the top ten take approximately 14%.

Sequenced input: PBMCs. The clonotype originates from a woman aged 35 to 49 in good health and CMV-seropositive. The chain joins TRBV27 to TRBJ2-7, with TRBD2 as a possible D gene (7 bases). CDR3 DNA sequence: TGTGCCAGCAGTCAGACGGTCTCGGGGGGCGGTGACGAGCAGTACTTC. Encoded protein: CASSQTVSGGGDEQYF.